What follows are 3 T cell receptor beta chains derived from one specimen sequenced in a study of Graves' ophthalmopathy and Graves' hyperthyroidism. Amplifying from RNA transcripts, the study obtained TCR beta CDR3 regions. HTBI primers were used in a first-round RT-PCR, which preceded a second-round multiplex PCR. TCRdb analysed the multiplex PCR reads with MiXCR anew, one entry per CDR3 protein. Of over 650,000 distinct CDR3 sequences listed, under 50% are singletons. Material for sequencing was peripheral blood. These TCRs come from an adult man with Graves' ophthalmopathy.

This clonotype was detected many times. The J gene is TRBJ1-2, the V gene TRBV19, with a tentative D call TRBD1 (5 bases). This CDR3 spans 15 amino acids. V was cut by 5 bases and J by 5 bases, with 18 bases left in between. The germline CDR1 and CDR2 sequences are LNHDA and SQIVND (reference sequence). In DNA form, the CDR3 reads TGTGCCAGTAGTTCATCCACCGGGACGGGGTATGGCTACACCTTC. As protein: CASSSSTGTGYGYTF.

This clonotype was observed at least ten times. The rearrangement uses TRBV6-4 and TRBJ1-6, with D hard to call. Germline CDR1 is MRHNA and CDR2 is SNTAGT. V lost 3 bases and J 10 bases, leaving 10 bases between the germline ends. CDR3 length equals 13 residues. This CDR3 is CASSEEVRSPLHF. The DNA of the CDR3 is TGTGCCAGCAGTGAGGAGGTTCGATCACCCCTCCACTTT.

This clonotype was seen once. One end of the junction does not line up with germline, which may come from a read error. This rearrangement joins TRBV7-9 to TRBJ1-6; D is unclear. From germline, CDR1 is SEHNR and CDR2 FQNEAQ (reference sequence). This CDR3 is built from 13 residues. The CDR3 nucleotides read TGTGCCAGCAGCCTAGCTAAGTCTTCACCCCTCCACTTT. Translation gives CASSLAKSSPLHF.